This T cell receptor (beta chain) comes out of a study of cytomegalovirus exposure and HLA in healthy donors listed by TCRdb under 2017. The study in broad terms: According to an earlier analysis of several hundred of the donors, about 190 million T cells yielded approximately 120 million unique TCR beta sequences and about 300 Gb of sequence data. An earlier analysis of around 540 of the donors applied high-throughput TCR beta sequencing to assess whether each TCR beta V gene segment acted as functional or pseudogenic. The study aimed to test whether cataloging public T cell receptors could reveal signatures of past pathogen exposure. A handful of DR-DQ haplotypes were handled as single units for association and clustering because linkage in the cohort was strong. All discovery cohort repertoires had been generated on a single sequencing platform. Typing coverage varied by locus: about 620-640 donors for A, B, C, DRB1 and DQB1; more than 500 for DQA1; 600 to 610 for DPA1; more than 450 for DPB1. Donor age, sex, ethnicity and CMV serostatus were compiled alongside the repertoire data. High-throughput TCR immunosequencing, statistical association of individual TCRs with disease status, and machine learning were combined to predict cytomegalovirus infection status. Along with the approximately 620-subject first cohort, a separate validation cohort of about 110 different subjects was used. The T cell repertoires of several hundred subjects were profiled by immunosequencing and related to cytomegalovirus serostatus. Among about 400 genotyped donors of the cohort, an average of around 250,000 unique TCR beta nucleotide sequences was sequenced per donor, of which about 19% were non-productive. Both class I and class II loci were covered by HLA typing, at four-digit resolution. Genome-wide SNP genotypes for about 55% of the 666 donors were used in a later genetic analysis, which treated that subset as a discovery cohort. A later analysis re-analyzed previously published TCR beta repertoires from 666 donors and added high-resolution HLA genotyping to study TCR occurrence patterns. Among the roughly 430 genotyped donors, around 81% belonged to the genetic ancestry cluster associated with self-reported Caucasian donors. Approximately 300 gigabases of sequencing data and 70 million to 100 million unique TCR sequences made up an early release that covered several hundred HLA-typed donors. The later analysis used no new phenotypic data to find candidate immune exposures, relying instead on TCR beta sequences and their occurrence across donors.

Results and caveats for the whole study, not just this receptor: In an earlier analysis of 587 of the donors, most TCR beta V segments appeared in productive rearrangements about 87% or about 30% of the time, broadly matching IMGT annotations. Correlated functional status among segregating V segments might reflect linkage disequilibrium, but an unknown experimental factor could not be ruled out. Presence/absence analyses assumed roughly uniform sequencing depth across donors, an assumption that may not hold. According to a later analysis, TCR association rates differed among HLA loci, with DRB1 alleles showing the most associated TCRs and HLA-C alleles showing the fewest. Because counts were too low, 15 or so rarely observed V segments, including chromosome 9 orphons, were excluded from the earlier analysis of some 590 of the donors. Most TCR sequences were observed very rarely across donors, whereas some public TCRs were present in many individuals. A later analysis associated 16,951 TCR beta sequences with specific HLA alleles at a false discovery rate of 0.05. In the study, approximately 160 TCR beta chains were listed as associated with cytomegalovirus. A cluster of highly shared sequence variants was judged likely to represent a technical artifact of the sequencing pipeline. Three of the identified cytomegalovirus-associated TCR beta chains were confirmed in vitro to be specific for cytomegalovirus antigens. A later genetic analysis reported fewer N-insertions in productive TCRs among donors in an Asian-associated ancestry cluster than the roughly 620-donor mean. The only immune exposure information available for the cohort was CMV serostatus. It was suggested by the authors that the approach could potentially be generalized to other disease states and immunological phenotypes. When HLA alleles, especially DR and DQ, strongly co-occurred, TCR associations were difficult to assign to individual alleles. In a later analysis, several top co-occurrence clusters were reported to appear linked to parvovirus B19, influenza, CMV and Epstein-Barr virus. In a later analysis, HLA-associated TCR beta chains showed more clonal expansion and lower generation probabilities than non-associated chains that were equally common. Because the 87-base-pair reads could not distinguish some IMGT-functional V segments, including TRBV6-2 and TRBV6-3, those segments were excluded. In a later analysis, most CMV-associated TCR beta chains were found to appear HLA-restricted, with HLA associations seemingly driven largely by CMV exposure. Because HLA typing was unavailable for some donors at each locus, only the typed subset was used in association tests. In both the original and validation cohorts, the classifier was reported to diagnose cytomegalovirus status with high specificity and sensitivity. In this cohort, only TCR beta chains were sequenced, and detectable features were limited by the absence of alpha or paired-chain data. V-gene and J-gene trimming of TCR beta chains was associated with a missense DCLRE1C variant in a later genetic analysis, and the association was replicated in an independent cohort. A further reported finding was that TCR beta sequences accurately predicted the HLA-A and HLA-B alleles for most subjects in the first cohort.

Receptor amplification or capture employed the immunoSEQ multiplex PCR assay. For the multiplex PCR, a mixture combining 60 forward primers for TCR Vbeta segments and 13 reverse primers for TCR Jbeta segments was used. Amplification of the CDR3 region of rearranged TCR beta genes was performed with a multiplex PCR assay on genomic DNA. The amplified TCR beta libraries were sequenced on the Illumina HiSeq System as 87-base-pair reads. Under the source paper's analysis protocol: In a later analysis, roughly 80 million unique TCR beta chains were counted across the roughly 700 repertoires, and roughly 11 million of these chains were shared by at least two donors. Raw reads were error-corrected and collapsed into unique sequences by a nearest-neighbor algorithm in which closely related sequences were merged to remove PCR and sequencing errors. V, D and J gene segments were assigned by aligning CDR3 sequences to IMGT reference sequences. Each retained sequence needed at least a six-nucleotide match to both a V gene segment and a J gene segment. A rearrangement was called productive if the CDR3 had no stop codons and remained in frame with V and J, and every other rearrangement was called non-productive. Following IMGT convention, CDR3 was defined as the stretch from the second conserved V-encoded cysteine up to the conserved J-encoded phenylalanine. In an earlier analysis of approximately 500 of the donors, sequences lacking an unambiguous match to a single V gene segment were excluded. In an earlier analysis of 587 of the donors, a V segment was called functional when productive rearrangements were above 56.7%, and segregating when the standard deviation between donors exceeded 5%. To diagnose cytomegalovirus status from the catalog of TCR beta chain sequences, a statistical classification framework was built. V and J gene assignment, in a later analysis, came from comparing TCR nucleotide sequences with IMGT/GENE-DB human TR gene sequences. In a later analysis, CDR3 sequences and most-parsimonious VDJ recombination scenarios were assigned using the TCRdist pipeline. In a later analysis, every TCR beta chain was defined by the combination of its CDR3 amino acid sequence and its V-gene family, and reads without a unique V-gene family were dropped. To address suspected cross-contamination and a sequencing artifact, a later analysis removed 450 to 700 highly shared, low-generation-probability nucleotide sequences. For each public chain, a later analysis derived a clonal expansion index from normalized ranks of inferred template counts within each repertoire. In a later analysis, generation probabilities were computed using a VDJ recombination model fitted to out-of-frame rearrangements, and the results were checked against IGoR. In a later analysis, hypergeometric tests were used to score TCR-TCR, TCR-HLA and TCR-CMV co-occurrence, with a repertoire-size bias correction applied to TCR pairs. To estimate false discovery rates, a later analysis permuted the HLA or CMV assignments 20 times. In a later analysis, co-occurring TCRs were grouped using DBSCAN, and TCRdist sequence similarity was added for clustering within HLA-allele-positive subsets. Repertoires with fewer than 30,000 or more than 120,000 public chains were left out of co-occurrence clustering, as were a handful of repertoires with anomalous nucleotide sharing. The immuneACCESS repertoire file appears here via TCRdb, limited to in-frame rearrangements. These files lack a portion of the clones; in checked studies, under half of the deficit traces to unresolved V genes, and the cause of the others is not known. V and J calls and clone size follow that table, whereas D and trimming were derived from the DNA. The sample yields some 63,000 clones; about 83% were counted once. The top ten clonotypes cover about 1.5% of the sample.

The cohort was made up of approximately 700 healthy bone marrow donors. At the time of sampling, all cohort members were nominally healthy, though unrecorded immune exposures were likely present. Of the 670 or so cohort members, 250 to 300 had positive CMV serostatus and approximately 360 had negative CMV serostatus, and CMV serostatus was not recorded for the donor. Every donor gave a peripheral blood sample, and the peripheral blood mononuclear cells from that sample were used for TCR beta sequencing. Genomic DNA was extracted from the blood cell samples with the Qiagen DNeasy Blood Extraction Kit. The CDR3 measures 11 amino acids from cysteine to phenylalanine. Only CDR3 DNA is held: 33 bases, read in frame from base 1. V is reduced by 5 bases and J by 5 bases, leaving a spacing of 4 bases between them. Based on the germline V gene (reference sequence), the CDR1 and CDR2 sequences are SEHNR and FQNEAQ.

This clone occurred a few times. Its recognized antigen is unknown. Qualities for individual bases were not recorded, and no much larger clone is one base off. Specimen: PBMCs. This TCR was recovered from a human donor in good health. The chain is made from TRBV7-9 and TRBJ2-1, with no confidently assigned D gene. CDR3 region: CASSRDNEQFF. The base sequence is TGTGCCAGCAGCCGCGACAATGAGCAGTTCTTC.